This record looks at one T cell receptor beta chain sequence and its context. This sample was included in a study of blood T cell repertoires in COVID-19. This table comes from immunoSEQ multiplex PCR, and its TCRdb copy is limited to in-frame clones, with some not included. The repertoire includes approximately 280,000 clones, roughly 85% of them detected once, and 2% to 3% sits in the top ten. This TCR was sampled from a woman between 50 and 59 years old who had recovered from COVID-19. Sample: PBMCs or T cells enriched from blood (not recorded which).

The CDR3 DNA reads TGTGCCAGCTCACCACCGAACGGACAGCGGATCCACAATGAGCAGTTCTTC. Translated, it gives CASSPPNGQRIHNEQFF. This chain links TRBV18 with TRBJ2-1, with D possibly TRBD1 on 6 matching bases. Germline V gene sequence: CDR1 KGHSH, CDR2 LQKENI. The CDR3 is 17 amino acids. V was shortened by 0 bases and J by 5 bases, with 17 bases between the two germline ends.